A single TCR beta chain is shown here with its context. The sample is drawn from a study of shared clonotypes between healthy human individuals. Overall study: The donor pool was made up of two women and a few men aged 18 to 49. Researchers assigned three CD4 naive, three CD4 memory, two CD8 naive and one CD8 memory plate to each donor.

There were no recent acute infections or vaccinations among the donors, who were healthy HIV-negative adults. The ends were cut back, 11 bases at V and 3 bases at J, with 14 bases in the middle. Germline loops: CDR1 MNHNS, CDR2 SASEGT. The CDR3 loop spans 13 amino acids. Produced via immunoSEQ multiplex PCR; TCRdb's table is partial and in-frame only. This table has 1.5 million to 1.9 million clones, 95% to 99% appearing once. This sequence originates from a man aged 30 to 45 in good health. This rearrangement joins TRBV6-1 to TRBJ2-1; the D gene is possibly TRBD2 (6 bases). The sequencing sample was made of naive CD4+ T cells sorted from blood. This sample's subset: CD45RA+ positively selected. The CDR3 loop is CAARAGSYNEQFF. CDR3 nucleotide sequence: TGTGCCGCCCGGGCGGGAAGCTACAATGAGCAGTTCTTC.